A selection of T cell receptor beta chains follows, all from one sample in a study of glioma-infiltrating T cells after dendritic cell vaccination. Measured with immunoSEQ multiplex PCR; TCRdb has only the in-frame clones, and not every one. The data show tens of thousands of clones, 82% seen once. The sample here was blood, taken before dendritic cell vaccination. The origin of the receptors is a human donor with glioblastoma. Both conserved end residues are part of each CDR3. Fields, in order: J gene, D gene, V gene, clone size, CDR3 DNA, CDR3 protein. The D gene is left open where the match is weak. A clone size is listed for some rows: how often the clone was seen (once, few, many), or a class if it is expanded.

J gene: TRBJ2-3; D gene: TRBD2; V gene: TRBV11-3; clone size: NA; CDR3 DNA: TGTGCCAGCAGCCTAAGCGGGGGGGTAACAGATACGCAGTATTTT; CDR3 protein: CASSLSGGVTDTQYF
J gene: TRBJ2-5; D gene: NA; V gene: TRBV2; clone size: NA; CDR3 DNA: TGTGCCAGCAGTGAAGCCGGGGTACTCCAAGAGACCCAGTACTTC; CDR3 protein: CASSEAGVLQETQYF
J gene: TRBJ1-1; D gene: NA; V gene: TRBV2; clone size: once; CDR3 DNA: TGTGCCAGCACCTTAAACTGGGGGCTGGATGAAGCTTTCTTT; CDR3 protein: CASTLNWGLDEAFF
J gene: TRBJ2-1; D gene: TRBD2; V gene: TRBV25-1; clone size: NA; CDR3 DNA: TGTGCCAGCAGTGACCCAACTAGCGGGGGCTACAATGAGCAGTTCTTC; CDR3 protein: CASSDPTSGGYNEQFF
J gene: TRBJ1-5; D gene: NA; V gene: TRBV28; clone size: NA; CDR3 DNA: TGTGCCAGCAGCCTGTATCAGCCCCAGCATTTT; CDR3 protein: CASSLYQPQHF
J gene: TRBJ2-1; D gene: NA; V gene: TRBV19; clone size: NA; CDR3 DNA: TGTGCCAGTAGTATTAAGGGAGTCAATGAGCAGTTCTTC; CDR3 protein: CASSIKGVNEQFF
J gene: TRBJ2-1; D gene: TRBD1; V gene: TRBV25-1; clone size: NA; CDR3 DNA: TGTGCCAGCTCCCGGACAGGGTGGTTCAATGAGCAGTTCTTC; CDR3 protein: CASSRTGWFNEQFF
J gene: TRBJ2-7; D gene: TRBD1; V gene: TRBV28; clone size: NA; CDR3 DNA: TGTGCCAGCAAGACAGGGATGGGCGAGCAGTACTTC; CDR3 protein: CASKTGMGEQYF
J gene: TRBJ1-1; D gene: NA; V gene: TRBV30; clone size: few; CDR3 DNA: TGTGCCTGGAGGGGGGGGACGTTCCCGACCACTGAAGCTTTCTTT; CDR3 protein: CAWRGGTFPTTEAFF
J gene: TRBJ2-7; D gene: TRBD2; V gene: TRBV28; clone size: NA; CDR3 DNA: TGTGCCAGCAGTCCGACTAGCGGGGGGACTTACGAGCAGTACTTC; CDR3 protein: CASSPTSGGTYEQYF
J gene: TRBJ2-7; D gene: TRBD2; V gene: TRBV18; clone size: NA; CDR3 DNA: TGTGCCAGCTCCCCCGGGGGGGGCAGTTACGAGCAGTACTTC; CDR3 protein: CASSPGGGSYEQYF
J gene: TRBJ2-3; D gene: TRBD2; V gene: TRBV2; clone size: NA; CDR3 DNA: TGTGCCATCAACGGAGCGCGGGGGGGCGGGGGAGATACGCAGTATTTT; CDR3 protein: CAINGARGGGGDTQYF
J gene: TRBJ2-7; D gene: NA; V gene: TRBV28; clone size: once; CDR3 DNA: TGTGCCAGCAAGAGCCCCACAGGGCCCTACGAGCAGTACTTC; CDR3 protein: CASKSPTGPYEQYF
J gene: TRBJ2-1; D gene: TRBD2; V gene: TRBV25-1; clone size: NA; CDR3 DNA: TGTGCCAGCAGTGTCCGTATAGCGGGGGGGACCTACAATGAGCAGTTCTTC; CDR3 protein: CASSVRIAGGTYNEQFF
J gene: TRBJ2-7; D gene: TRBD1; V gene: TRBV7-6; clone size: NA; CDR3 DNA: TGTGCCAGCAGCCAACCTCCAGGGGGACGTGGCGAGCAGTACTTC; CDR3 protein: CASSQPPGGRGEQYF
J gene: TRBJ1-3; D gene: NA; V gene: TRBV7-2; clone size: NA; CDR3 DNA: TGTGCCAGCACCGAGGGTGTGAGGAACACCATATATTTT; CDR3 protein: CASTEGVRNTIYF
J gene: TRBJ2-4; D gene: NA; V gene: TRBV6-4; clone size: NA; CDR3 DNA: TGTGCCAGCAGTGACTCCTCCGGGGGAGCCAAAAACATTCAGTACTTC; CDR3 protein: CASSDSSGGAKNIQYF
J gene: TRBJ1-6; D gene: TRBD1; V gene: TRBV18; clone size: once; CDR3 DNA: TGTGCCAGCTCGTTCGACAGGGCAAATTCACCCCTCCACTTT; CDR3 protein: CASSFDRANSPLHF
J gene: TRBJ2-7; D gene: NA; V gene: TRBV11-2; clone size: NA; CDR3 DNA: TGTGCCAGCAGCTTTGCTGAGGGAGGCGAGCAGTACTTC; CDR3 protein: CASSFAEGGEQYF
J gene: TRBJ1-5; D gene: NA; V gene: TRBV15; clone size: once; CDR3 DNA: TGTGCCACCAGCAGAGATCCCCCCGTACAGCCCCAGCATTTT; CDR3 protein: CATSRDPPVQPQHF
J gene: TRBJ2-2; D gene: NA; V gene: TRBV28; clone size: NA; CDR3 DNA: TGTGCCAGCAGTTCAAGGAGGGTCGGAGGCACCGGGGAGCTGTTTTTT; CDR3 protein: CASSSRRVGGTGELFF